The present T cell receptor (beta chain) was sequenced within a study of vaccination and CD4 T cells after COVID-19. Study-level background: The BNT162b2 or mRNA-1273 vaccine was given to participants in two doses.

The treatment: roughly ten-day PBMC culture with coronavirus spike peptide pools or control peptides (ViraFEST assay). ViraFEST sequenced TCRs after peptide-pool expansion of antigen-specific T cells. General study results and limits: Among reactive clones from convalescent patients, a median 86.3% appeared only post-vaccination.

In its sample, this clonotype was seen a few times. Its specificity is not known. The Oncomine TCR Beta short-read assay sequenced DNA from cultured CD4+ T cells. Each CDR3 protein is one row after TCRdb ran MiXCR on the PCR reads. The table lists some 13,000 distinct CDR3 sequences, roughly 45% of them singletons, with 14% to 15% in the top ten. Sequencing was done on a sample of CD4+ T cells from blood, cultured in vitro. This sequence was found in a human donor who had recovered from COVID-19.

CDR3 nucleotides: TGTGCCAGCAGCCCGGGAGAGGCCGGGGAGCTGTTTTTT. Its translation: CASSPGEAGELFF. The chain has TRBV11-3 and TRBJ2-2; maybe TRBD2 (6 bases). The V and J ends lost 5 bases and 6 bases respectively, with 10 bases between them. CDR3 length equals 13 residues. Germline CDR1 is SGHNT and CDR2 is YENEEA.